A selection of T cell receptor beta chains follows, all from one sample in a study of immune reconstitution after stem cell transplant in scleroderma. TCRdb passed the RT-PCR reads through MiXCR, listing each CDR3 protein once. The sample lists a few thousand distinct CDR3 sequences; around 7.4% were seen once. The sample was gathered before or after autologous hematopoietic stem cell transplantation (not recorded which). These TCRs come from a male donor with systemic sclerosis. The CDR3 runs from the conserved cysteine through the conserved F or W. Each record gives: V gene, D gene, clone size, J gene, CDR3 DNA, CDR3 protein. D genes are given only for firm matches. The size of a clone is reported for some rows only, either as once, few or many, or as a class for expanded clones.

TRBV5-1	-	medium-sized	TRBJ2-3	TGCGCCAGCGGGGTGGAGGGCACAGATACGCAGTATTTT	CASGVEGTDTQYF
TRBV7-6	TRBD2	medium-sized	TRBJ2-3	TGTGCCAGCAGCTTAGCCGGGGGGACGGCAGATACGCAGTATTTT	CASSLAGGTADTQYF
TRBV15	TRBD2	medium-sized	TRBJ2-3	TGTGCCACCAGCAGAGAAAGGTGGCGGGGGGGCCCAGATACGCAGTATTTT	CATSRERWRGGPDTQYF
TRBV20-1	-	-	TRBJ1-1	TGCAGTGCTAGTGGGCAGGGGAACACTGAAGCTTTCTTT	CSASGQGNTEAFF
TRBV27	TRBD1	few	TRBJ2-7	TGTGCCAGCAGCCACGGGGACAGGGGGCTCTACGAGCAGTACTTC	CASSHGDRGLYEQYF
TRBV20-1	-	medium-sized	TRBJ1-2	TGCAGTGCTGAGACAGGAGGCTATGGCTACACCTTC	CSAETGGYGYTF
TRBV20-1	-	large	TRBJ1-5	TGCAGTGCTAGCCTCGACAGTAGCAATCAGCCCCAGCATTTT	CSASLDSSNQPQHF
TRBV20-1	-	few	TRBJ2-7	TGCAGTGCTAGAAGTCCGGACCCCCCCTACGAGCAGTACTTC	CSARSPDPPYEQYF
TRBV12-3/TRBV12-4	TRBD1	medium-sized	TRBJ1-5	TGTGCCAGCGGACAGGGATCGCCCCAGCATTTT	CASGQGSPQHF
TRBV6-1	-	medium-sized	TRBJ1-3	TGTGCCAGCGGAACGAGGAGTGGTGGAAACACCATATATTTT	CASGTRSGGNTIYF
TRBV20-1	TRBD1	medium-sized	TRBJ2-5	TGCAGTGCTAGCAGGGACAGGGAGACCCAGTACTTC	CSASRDRETQYF
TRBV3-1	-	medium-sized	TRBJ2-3	TGTGCCAGCAGCCCCCATCGGGGTAGTGGAACAGATACGCAGTATTTT	CASSPHRGSGTDTQYF
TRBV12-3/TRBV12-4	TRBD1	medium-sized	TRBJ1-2	TGTGCCAGCAGACCGGGACAGGGGTCCCCTAACTATGGCTACACCTTC	CASRPGQGSPNYGYTF
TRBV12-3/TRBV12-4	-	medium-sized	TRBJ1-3	TGTGCCAGCAGTCTCCATCGGCAGGGGAACACCATATATTTT	CASSLHRQGNTIYF
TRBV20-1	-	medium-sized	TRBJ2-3	TGCAGTGCTAGCCGGGGGCCAACTAGCACAGATACGCAGTATTTT	CSASRGPTSTDTQYF
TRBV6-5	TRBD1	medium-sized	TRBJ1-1	TGTGCCAGCAGCCAGAGGGCAGGGGGCAGGAACACTGAAGCTTTCTTT	CASSQRAGGRNTEAFF
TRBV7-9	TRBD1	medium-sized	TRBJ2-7	TGTGCCAGCAGCCTTACCGACGGACAGGGGGTGATGTACTCCTACGAGCAGTACTTC	CASSLTDGQGVMYSYEQYF
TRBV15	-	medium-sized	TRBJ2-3	TGTGCCACCAGCAAGGAGGAAGCCTCGTACGCCGCTCCCGTAGATACGCAGTATTTT	CATSKEEASYAAPVDTQYF
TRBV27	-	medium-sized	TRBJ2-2	TGTGCCAGCTCCTACAACCCCTCTGGAGCGAACACCGGGGAGCTGTTTTTT	CASSYNPSGANTGELFF
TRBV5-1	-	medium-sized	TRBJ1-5	TGCGCCAGCAGCTCCGGGGACCTGGACCAGCCCCAGCATTTT	CASSSGDLDQPQHF
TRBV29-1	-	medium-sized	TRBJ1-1	TGCAGCGTGGTACAGGGTACGCTCTTGAACACTGAAGCTTTCTTT	CSVVQGTLLNTEAFF
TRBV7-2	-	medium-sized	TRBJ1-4	TGTGCCAGCAGCTTACTTGGAGGGAGCGGTGAAAAACTGTTTTTT	CASSLLGGSGEKLFF
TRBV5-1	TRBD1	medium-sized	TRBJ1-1	TGCGCCAGCACCCGGGACAGGGGGGTGAACACTGAAGCTTTCTTT	CASTRDRGVNTEAFF
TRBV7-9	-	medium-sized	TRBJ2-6	TGTGCCAGCAGCTTCGGAGGATCTGGGGCCAACGTCCTGACTTTC	CASSFGGSGANVLTF
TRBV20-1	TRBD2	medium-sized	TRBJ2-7	TGCAGTGCTAGGTCCGGGACTACCAAGTACGAGCAGTACTTC	CSARSGTTKYEQYF
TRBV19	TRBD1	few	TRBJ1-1	TGTGCCAGTCATGGACAGGCCACTGAAGCTTTCTTT	CASHGQATEAFF
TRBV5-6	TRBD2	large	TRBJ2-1	TGTGCCAGCAGCTTGCCCCTAGCGGGCCCCTACAATGAGCAGTTCTTC	CASSLPLAGPYNEQFF
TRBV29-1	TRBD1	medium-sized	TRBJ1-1	TGCAGCGTCCGGACAGGGGGCCGGACTGAAGCTTTCTTT	CSVRTGGRTEAFF
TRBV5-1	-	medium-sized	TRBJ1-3	TGCGCCAGCACCATTTCAGACTTCTCTGGAAACACCATATATTTT	CASTISDFSGNTIYF